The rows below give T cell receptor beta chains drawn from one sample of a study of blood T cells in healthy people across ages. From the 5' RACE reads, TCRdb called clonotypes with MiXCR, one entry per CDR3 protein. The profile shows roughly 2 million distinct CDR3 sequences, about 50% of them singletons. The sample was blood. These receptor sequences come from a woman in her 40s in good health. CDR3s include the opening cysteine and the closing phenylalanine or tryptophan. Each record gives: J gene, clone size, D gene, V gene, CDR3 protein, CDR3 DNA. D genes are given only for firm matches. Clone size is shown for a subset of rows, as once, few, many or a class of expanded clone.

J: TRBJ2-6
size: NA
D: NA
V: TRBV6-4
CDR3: CASSESGEGANVLTF
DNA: TGTGCCAGCAGTGAGTCGGGGGAGGGGGCCAACGTCCTGACTTTC

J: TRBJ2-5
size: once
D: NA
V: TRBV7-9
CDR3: CASSLAEASIQETQYF
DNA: TGTGCCAGCAGCTTAGCCGAGGCCAGCATACAAGAGACCCAGTACTTC

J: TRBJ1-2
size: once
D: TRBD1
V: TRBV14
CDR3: CASSQAPGQPNYGYTF
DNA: TGTGCCAGCAGCCAAGCACCGGGACAGCCTAACTATGGCTACACCTTC

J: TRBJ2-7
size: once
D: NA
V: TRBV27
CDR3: CASSLANGQPYEQYF
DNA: TGTGCCAGCAGCTTAGCGAACGGACAGCCCTACGAGCAGTACTTC

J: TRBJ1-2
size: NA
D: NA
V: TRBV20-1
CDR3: CSASGTSSRLANYGYTF
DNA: TGCAGTGCTAGTGGGACGAGTAGCCGGTTAGCTAACTATGGCTACACCTTC

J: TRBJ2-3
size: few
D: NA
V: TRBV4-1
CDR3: CASSQVSQDTQYF
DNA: TGCGCCAGCAGCCAAGTCTCGCAAGATACGCAGTATTTT

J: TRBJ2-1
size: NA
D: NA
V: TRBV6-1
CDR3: CASTPVFGGTNEQFF
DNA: TGTGCCAGCACTCCCGTGTTTGGAGGCACCAATGAGCAGTTCTTC

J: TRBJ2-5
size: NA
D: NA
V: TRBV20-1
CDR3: CSAAPGERETQYF
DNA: TGCAGTGCCGCGCCGGGGGAGAGGGAGACCCAGTACTTC

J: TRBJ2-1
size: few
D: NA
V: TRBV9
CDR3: CASSKLPGASYNEQFF
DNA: TGTGCCAGCAGCAAGCTGCCGGGGGCCTCCTACAATGAGCAGTTCTTC

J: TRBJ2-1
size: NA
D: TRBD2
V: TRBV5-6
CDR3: CASSLGAGLLSEQFF
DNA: TGTGCCAGCAGCTTGGGCGCGGGACTATTGAGTGAGCAGTTCTTC

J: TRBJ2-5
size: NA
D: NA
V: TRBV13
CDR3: CASSLGSRGGGQETQYF
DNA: TGTGCCAGCAGCCTAGGTTCTCGAGGGGGGGGTCAAGAGACCCAGTACTTC

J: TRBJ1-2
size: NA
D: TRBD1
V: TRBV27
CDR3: CASSPSWTGVGYTF
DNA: TGTGCCAGCAGTCCCTCTTGGACAGGGGTCGGCTACACCTTC

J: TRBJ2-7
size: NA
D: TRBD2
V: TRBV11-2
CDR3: CASSLDRPSGTYEQYF
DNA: TGTGCCAGCAGCTTAGATCGCCCTAGCGGCACCTACGAGCAGTACTTC

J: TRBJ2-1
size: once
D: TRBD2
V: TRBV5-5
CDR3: CASSLTTLAGGSQFF
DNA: TGTGCCAGCAGCTTGACTACGTTAGCGGGGGGGTCGCAGTTCTTC

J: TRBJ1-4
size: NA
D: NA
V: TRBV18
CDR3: CASSPQLSATNEKLFF
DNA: TGTGCCAGCTCACCACAGTTGAGTGCAACTAATGAAAAACTGTTTTTT

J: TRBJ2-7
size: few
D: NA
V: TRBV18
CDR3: CASSPSREAYEQYF
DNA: TGTGCCAGCTCACCATCCAGGGAAGCCTACGAGCAGTACTTC

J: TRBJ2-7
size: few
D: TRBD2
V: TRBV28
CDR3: CASSFPPKRGLACEQYF
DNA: TGTGCCAGCAGTTTCCCCCCTAAGCGGGGGCTCGCTTGCGAGCAGTACTTC

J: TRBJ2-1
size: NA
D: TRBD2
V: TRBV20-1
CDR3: CSARARLAGGKSSYNKQFF
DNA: TGCAGTGCTAGGGCCAGACTAGCGGGGGGCAAGAGCTCCTACAATAAGCAGTTCTTC

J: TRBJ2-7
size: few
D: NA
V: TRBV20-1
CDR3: CSARDLRGGVGSYEQYF
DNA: TGCAGTGCTAGAGATCTTCGGGGCGGGGTGGGATCCTACGAGCAGTACTTC

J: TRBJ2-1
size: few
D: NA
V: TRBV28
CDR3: CASNKQAPNEQFF
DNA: TGTGCCAGCAATAAACAGGCGCCCAATGAGCAGTTCTTC

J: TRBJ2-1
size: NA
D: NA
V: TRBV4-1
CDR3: CASSQEGVGQGRDEQFF
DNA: TGCGCCAGCAGCCAAGAAGGAGTCGGCCAGGGGAGAGATGAGCAGTTCTTC

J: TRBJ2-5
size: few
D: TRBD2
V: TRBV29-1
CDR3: CSVGAGGYQETQYF
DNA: TGCAGCGTGGGGGCGGGGGGTTACCAAGAGACCCAGTACTTC